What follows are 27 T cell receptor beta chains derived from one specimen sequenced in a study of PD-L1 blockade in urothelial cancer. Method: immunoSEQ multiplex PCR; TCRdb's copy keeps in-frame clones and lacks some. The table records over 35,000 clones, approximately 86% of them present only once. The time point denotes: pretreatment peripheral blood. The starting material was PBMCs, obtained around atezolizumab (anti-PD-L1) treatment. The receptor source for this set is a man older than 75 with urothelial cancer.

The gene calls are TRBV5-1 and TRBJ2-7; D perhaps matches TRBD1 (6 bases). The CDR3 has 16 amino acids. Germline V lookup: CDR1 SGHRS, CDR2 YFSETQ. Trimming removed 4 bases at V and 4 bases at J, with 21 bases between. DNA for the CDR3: TGCGCCAGCAGCCCCGATACAGGGTCAACCAATTACGAGCAGTACTTC. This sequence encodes CASSPDTGSTNYEQYF.

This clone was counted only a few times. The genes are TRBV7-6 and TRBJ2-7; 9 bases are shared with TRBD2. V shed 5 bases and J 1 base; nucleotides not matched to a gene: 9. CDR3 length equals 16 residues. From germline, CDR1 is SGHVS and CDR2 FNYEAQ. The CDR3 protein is CASSPGKREDSYEQYF. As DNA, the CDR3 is TGTGCCAGCAGCCCAGGAAAGCGGGAGGATTCCTACGAGCAGTACTTC.

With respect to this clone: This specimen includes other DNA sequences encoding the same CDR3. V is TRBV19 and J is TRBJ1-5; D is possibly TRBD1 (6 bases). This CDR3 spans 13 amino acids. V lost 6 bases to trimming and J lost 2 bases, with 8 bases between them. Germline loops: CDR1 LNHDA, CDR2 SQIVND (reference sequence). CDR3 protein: CASSHRGNQPQHF. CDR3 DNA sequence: TGTGCCAGTAGCCACAGGGGCAATCAGCCCCAGCATTTT.

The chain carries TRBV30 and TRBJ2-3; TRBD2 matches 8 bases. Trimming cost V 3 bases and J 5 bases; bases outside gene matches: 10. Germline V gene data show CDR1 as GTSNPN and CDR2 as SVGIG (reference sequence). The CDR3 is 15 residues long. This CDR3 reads CAWRRPAGAGDTQYF. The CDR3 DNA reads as TGTGCCTGGAGACGACCAGCGGGAGCCGGAGATACGCAGTATTTT.

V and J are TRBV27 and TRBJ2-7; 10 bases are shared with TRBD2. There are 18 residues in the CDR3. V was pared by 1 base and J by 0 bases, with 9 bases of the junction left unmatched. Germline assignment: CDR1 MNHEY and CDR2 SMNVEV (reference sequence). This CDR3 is CASSLWGTSDTTSYEQYF. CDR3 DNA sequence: TGTGCCAGCAGTTTATGGGGGACTAGCGACACAACCTCCTACGAGCAGTACTTC.

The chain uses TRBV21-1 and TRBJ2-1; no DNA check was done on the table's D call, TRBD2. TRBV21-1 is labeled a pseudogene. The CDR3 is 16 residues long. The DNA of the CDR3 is TGTGCCAGCAGCCCCAAGCGGGGGGGGCGTTACAATGAGCAGTTCTTC. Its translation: CASSPKRGGRYNEQFF.

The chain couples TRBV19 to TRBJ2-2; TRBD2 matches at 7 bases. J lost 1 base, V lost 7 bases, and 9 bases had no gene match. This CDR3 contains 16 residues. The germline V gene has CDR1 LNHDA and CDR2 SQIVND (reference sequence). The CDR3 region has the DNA TGTGCCAGTATGGGGGGGGGAATAGGGAACACCGGGGAGCTGTTTTTT. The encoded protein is CASMGGGIGNTGELFF. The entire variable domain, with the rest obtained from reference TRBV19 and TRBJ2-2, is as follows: DGGITQSPKYLFRKEGQNVTLSCEQNLNHDAMYWYRQDPGQGLRLIYYSQIVNDFQKGDIAEGYSVSREKKESFPLTVTSAQKNPTAFYLCASMGGGIGNTGELFFGEGSRLTVL.

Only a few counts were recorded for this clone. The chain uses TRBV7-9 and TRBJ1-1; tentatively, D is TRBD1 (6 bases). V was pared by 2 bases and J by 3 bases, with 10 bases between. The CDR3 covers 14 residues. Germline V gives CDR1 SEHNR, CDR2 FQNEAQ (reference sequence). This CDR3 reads CASSLTGKDTEAFF. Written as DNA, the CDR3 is TGTGCCAGCAGCTTAACAGGGAAGGACACTGAAGCTTTCTTT.

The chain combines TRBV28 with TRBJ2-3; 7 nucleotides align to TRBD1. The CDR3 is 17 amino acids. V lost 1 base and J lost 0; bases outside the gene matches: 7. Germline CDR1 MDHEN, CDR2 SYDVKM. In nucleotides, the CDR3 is TGTGCCAGCAGTTTATCCGAACAGGGGCTTAGCACAGATACGCAGTATTTT. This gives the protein CASSLSEQGLSTDTQYF.

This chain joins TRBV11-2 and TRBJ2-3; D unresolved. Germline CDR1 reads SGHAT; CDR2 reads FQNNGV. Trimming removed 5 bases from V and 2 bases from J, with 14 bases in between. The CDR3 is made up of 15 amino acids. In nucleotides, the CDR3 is TGTGCCAGCAGCCGTTATGGGCCCAACACAGATACGCAGTATTTT. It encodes CASSRYGPNTDTQYF.

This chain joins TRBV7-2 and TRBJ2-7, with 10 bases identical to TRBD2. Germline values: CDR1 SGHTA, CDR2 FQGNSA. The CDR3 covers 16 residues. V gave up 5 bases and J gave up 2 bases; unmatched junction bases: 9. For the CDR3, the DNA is TGTGCCAGCAGCCCACGGACTAGCGGACTTACCTACGAGCAGTACTTC. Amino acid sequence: CASSPRTSGLTYEQYF.

The CDR3 spells CAWSFGVELFF. The CDR3, as DNA: TGTGCCTGGAGTTTCGGGGTAGAACTGTTTTTT. The chain couples TRBV30 to TRBJ1-4; D ambiguous. Trimming took off 2 bases at V and 12 bases at J, with 10 bases between the two ends. The germline CDR1 and CDR2 sequences are GTSNPN and SVGIG (reference sequence). The CDR3 is 11 residues long.

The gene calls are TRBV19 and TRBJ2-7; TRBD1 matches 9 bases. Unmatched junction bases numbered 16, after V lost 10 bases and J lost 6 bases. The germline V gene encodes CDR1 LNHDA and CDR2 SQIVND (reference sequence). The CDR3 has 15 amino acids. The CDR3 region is CATTPDRGRFGEQYF. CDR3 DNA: TGTGCCACCACCCCGGACAGGGGAAGATTCGGCGAGCAGTACTTC.

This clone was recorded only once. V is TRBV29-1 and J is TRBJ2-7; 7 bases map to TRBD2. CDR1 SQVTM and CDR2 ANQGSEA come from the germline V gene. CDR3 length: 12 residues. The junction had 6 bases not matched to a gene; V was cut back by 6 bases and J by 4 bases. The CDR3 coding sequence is TGCAGCGTGGGGGACGGGGGGTACGAGCAGTACTTC. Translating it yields CSVGDGGYEQYF.

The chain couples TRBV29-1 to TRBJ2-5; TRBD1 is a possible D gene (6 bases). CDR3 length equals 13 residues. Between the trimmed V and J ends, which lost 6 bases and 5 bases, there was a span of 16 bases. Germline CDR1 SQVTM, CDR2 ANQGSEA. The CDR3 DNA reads TGCAGCGTAGCCCCGACAGGAGCTGAGACCCAGTACTTC. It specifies CSVAPTGAETQYF.

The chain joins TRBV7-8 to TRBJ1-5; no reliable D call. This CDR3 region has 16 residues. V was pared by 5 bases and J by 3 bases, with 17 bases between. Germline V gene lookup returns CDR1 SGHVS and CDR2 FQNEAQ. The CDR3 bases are TGTGCCAGCAGCCCAAGAGGCACGGCCCACAATCAGCCCCAGCATTTT. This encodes CASSPRGTAHNQPQHF.

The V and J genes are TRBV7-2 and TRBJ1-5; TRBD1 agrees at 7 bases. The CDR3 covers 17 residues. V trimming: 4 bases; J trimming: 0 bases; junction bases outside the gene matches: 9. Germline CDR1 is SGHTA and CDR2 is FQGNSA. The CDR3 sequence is CASSSTGITFSNQPQHF. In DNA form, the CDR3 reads TGTGCCAGCAGCTCGACAGGGATAACTTTTAGCAATCAGCCCCAGCATTTT.

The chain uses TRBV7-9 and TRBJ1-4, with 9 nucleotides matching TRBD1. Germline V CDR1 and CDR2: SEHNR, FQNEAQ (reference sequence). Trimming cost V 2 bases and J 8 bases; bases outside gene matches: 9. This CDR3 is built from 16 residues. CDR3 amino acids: CASSLTSGTGREKLFF. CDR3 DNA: TGTGCCAGCAGCTTAACCTCCGGGACAGGGAGAGAAAAACTGTTTTTT.

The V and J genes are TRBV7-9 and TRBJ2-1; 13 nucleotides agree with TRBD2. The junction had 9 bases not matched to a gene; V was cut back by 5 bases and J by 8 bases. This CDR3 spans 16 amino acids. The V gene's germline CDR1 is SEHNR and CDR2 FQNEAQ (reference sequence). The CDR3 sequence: CASSRRLAGGVDEQFF. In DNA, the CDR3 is TGTGCCAGCAGCCGTCGACTAGCGGGAGGTGTAGATGAGCAGTTCTTC.

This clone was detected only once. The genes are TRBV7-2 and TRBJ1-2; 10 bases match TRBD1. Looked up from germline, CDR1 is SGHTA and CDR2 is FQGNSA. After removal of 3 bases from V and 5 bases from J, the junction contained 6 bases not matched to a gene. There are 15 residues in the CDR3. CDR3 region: CASSLGQGLGYGYTF. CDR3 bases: TGTGCCAGCAGCTTGGGACAGGGGTTAGGGTATGGCTACACCTTC.

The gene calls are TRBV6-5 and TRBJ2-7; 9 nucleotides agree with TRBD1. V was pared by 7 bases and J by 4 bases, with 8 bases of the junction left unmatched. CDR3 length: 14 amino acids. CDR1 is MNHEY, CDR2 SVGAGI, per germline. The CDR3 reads CASNTRDRVYEQYF. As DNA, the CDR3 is TGTGCCAGCAATACCCGGGACAGGGTTTACGAGCAGTACTTC.

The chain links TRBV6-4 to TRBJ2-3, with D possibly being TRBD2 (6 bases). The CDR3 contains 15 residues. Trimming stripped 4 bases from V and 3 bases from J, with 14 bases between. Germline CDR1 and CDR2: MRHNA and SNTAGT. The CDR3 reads CASSVGGMRTDTQYF. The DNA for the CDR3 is TGTGCCAGCAGTGTTGGGGGGATGCGAACAGATACGCAGTATTTT.

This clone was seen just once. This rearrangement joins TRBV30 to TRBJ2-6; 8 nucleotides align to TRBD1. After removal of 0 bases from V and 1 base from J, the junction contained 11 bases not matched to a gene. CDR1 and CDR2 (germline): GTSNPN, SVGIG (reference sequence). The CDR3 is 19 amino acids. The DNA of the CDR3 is TGTGCCTGGAGTGTAATTCAGGGGGCTCTGACTTCTGGGGCCAACGTCCTGACTTTC. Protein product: CAWSVIQGALTSGANVLTF.

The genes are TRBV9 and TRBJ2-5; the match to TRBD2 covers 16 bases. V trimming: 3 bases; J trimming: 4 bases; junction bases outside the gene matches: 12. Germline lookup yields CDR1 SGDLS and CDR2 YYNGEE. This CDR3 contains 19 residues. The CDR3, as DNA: TGTGCCAGCAGCGAAACCCTGGGACTAGCGGGAGGGTTTGGAGAGACCCAGTACTTC. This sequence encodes CASSETLGLAGGFGETQYF.

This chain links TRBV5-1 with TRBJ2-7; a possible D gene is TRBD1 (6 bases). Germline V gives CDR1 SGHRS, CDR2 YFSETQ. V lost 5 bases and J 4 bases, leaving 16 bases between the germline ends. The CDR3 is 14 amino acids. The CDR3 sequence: CASSQGRGPYEQYF. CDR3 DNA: TGCGCCAGCAGTCAGGGGAGAGGGCCATACGAGCAGTACTTC.

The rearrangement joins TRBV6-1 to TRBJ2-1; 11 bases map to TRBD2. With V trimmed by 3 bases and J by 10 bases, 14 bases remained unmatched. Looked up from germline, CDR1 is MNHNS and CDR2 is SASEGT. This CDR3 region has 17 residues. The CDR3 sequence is CASSEPMGTSGPREQFF. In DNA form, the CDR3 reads TGTGCCAGCAGTGAGCCTATGGGGACTAGCGGCCCCAGGGAGCAGTTCTTC.

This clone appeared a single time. The CDR3 loop reads CASSSKLDTQYF. CDR3 DNA: TGTGCCAGCAGCTCGAAGCTAGATACGCAGTATTTT. The J gene is TRBJ2-3, the V gene TRBV7-2; D is unclear. The V end lost 4 bases, the J end lost 5 bases, and 7 bases lay between the germline ends. This CDR3 comprises 12 residues. CDR1 is SGHTA and CDR2 is FQGNSA in the germline V gene.